Below are 23 T cell receptor beta chains sequenced from a single sample in a study of shared clonotypes between healthy human individuals. Some clones are missing from TCRdb's copy, which holds only in-frame ones; the method was immunoSEQ multiplex PCR. The sample carries about 2.4 million clones, approximately 93% recorded once. Material for sequencing was naive CD4+ T cells from PBMCs. Subset meaning: CD45RA+ positively selected. The source is a man in his late teens or twenties in good health. Some clones in this sample may be carry-over from other donors' samples.

The rearrangement links TRBV7-3 to TRBJ2-1; 9 nucleotides align to TRBD2. The CDR3 sequence is 16 residues long. Germline V lookup: CDR1 SGHTA, CDR2 FQGTGA. The J segment lost 3 bases and the V segment lost 5 bases, leaving 8 bases of the junction unmatched. CDR3 loop: CASSRGAGGSYNEQFF. CDR3 DNA: TGTGCCAGCAGCCGGGGAGCGGGAGGTAGCTACAATGAGCAGTTCTTC.

The chain has TRBV6-1 and TRBJ2-1; the match to TRBD2 covers 16 bases. The V and J ends lost 4 bases and 8 bases, in that order; junction bases with no gene match: 14. Germline V gives CDR1 MNHNS, CDR2 SASEGT. The length of the CDR3 is 19 residues. CDR3 in amino acids: CASSARLGPGLAGGDEQFF. The DNA of the CDR3 is TGTGCCAGCAGTGCAAGATTGGGACCGGGACTAGCGGGAGGGGATGAGCAGTTCTTC.

Concerning this clone: The same CDR3 is also encoded by other DNA sequences in this sample. V gene TRBV2 combines with J gene TRBJ1-1; tentatively, D is TRBD1 (5 bases). Germline loops: CDR1 SNHLY, CDR2 FYNNEI. This CDR3 has 13 residues. The germline V and J ends were trimmed by 5 bases and 0 bases, with 7 bases remaining between them. This CDR3 is CASSQGVNTEAFF. CDR3 bases: TGTGCCAGCAGTCAAGGGGTGAACACTGAAGCTTTCTTT.

This chain links TRBV6-5 with TRBJ2-1; 14 bases match TRBD2. CDR1 and CDR2 from the germline V gene are MNHEY and SVGAGI. CDR3 size: 16 residues. The junction had 2 bases not matched to a gene; V was cut back by 0 bases and J by 7 bases. The CDR3, as DNA: TGTGCCAGCAGTTACTCCTGGACTAGCGGGAGGAATGAGCAGTTCTTC. As protein: CASSYSWTSGRNEQFF.

This chain links TRBV11-1 with TRBJ1-6; 10 bases align to TRBD1. This CDR3 region has 14 residues. Unmatched junction bases numbered 4, after V lost 5 bases and J lost 9 bases. Germline CDR1 reads SGHAT; CDR2 reads FQDESV (reference sequence). The CDR3 here is CASSHRDRGSPLHF. CDR3 nucleotide sequence: TGTGCCAGCAGCCACCGGGACAGGGGTTCACCCCTCCACTTT.

With regard to this clone: The sample has other DNA sequences that encode this CDR3 too. V is TRBV28 and J is TRBJ1-1; the D is unclear. The CDR3 runs 12 residues. CDR1 and CDR2 (germline): MDHEN, SYDVKM. Trimming removed 2 bases from V and 3 bases from J, with 4 bases in between. The CDR3 reads CASSLGYTEAFF. CDR3 DNA: TGTGCCAGCAGTTTAGGGTACACTGAAGCTTTCTTT. The full variable domain, rest sourced from reference TRBV28 and TRBJ1-1, is DVKVTQSSRYLVKRTGEKVFLECVQDMDHENMFWYRQDPGLGLRLIYFSYDVKMKEKGDIPEGYSVSREKKERFSLILESASTNQTSMYLCASSLGYTEAFFGQGTRLTVV.

Concerning this clone: This CDR3 is also generated by other DNA sequences in the sample. This rearrangement joins TRBV5-1 to TRBJ2-5, with no clear D. The CDR3 has 14 residues. CDR1 SGHRS and CDR2 YFSETQ come from the germline V gene. Trimming pared 0 bases from V and 4 bases from J, leaving 10 bases between. The CDR3 loop reads CASSLEGLGETQYF. CDR3 nucleotide sequence: TGCGCCAGCAGCTTGGAAGGGTTAGGAGAGACCCAGTACTTC.

The J gene is TRBJ2-7, the V gene TRBV5-1, with TRBD2 matching over 8 bases. The V gene's germline CDR1 is SGHRS and CDR2 YFSETQ. CDR3 size: 17 residues. After removal of 4 bases from V and 4 bases from J, the junction contained 16 bases not matched to a gene. For the CDR3, the DNA is TGCGCCAGCAGCCTAGACCCCCCGCCAGCGGGAGAGTACGAGCAGTACTTC. It encodes CASSLDPPPAGEYEQYF.

The rearrangement joins TRBV7-2 to TRBJ2-1; TRBD1 is a possible D gene (5 bases). The CDR3 is 14 residues long. Germline V CDR1 and CDR2: SGHTA, FQGNSA. The V gene lost 5 bases and the J gene lost 7 bases, with 15 bases spanning the gap. Written as DNA, the CDR3 is TGTGCCAGCAGCCCTCTAGGGGCAGGGAATGAGCAGTTCTTC. It is translated as CASSPLGAGNEQFF. Variable domain in full (rest from reference TRBV7-2 and TRBJ2-1): GAGVSQSPSNKVTEKGKDVELRCDPISGHTALYWYRQSLGQGLEFLIYFQGNSAPDKSGLPSDRFSAERTGGSVSTLTIQRTQQEDSAVYLCASSPLGAGNEQFFGPGTRLTVL.

The CDR3 spells CASSLRLGENTGELFF. The CDR3, as DNA: TGTGCCAGCAGCCTCCGACTAGGGGAGAACACCGGGGAGCTGTTTTTT. The rearrangement uses TRBV11-3 and TRBJ2-2, with D tentatively TRBD2 (6 bases). CDR3 length equals 16 residues. The germline CDR1 and CDR2 sequences are SGHNT and YENEEA. Trimming took 5 bases from V and 1 from J, leaving 14 bases between them.

The chain joins TRBV5-1 to TRBJ2-3, with 12 bases identical to TRBD2. Germline V gene lookup returns CDR1 SGHRS and CDR2 YFSETQ. The CDR3 loop spans 16 amino acids. With 4 bases clipped from V and 3 bases from J, the junction kept 6 bases outside the gene matches. The CDR3 region is CASSKSGTSGTDTQYF. The CDR3, as DNA: TGCGCCAGCAGCAAGTCCGGGACTAGCGGGACAGATACGCAGTATTTT. The variable domain in full, completed from reference TRBV5-1 and TRBJ2-3, reads KAGVTQTPRYLIKTRGQQVTLSCSPISGHRSVSWYQQTPGQGLQFLFEYFSETQRNKGNFPGRFSGRQFSNSRSEMNVSTLELGDSALYLCASSKSGTSGTDTQYFGPGTRLTVL.

This chain links TRBV5-4 with TRBJ2-5; D perhaps matches TRBD2 (5 bases). V was shortened by 4 bases and J by 6 bases, with 10 bases between the two germline ends. The V gene's germline CDR1 is SGHNT and CDR2 YYREEE (reference sequence). The CDR3 is 12 residues long. The CDR3 nucleotides are TGTGCCAGCAGCCCCCGAGGGCAGACCCAGTACTTC. Protein: CASSPRGQTQYF.

As for this clone: At one of its ends the junction is not consistent with the germline gene, which may arise from a read error. This chain uses TRBV29-1 with TRBJ1-1; maybe TRBD1 (5 bases). The CDR3 has 13 amino acids. Germline V gives CDR1 SQVTM, CDR2 ANQGSEA. CDR3 amino acids: CSVEPGRGSEAFF. CDR3 bases: TGCAGCGTTGAGCCGGGACGGGGGTCTGAGGCTTTCTTT.

This chain uses TRBV11-2 with TRBJ2-7; 8 bases fit TRBD1. The CDR3 sequence is 15 residues long. Germline assignment: CDR1 SGHAT and CDR2 FQNNGV. The trim removed 5 bases at V and 3 bases at J, leaving 9 bases unmatched. The CDR3 DNA sequence: TGTGCCAGCAGCAAGGACAGGGTGCTACTCTACGAGCAGTACTTC. Residues: CASSKDRVLLYEQYF.

This chain links TRBV7-2 with TRBJ2-7; 8 bases are a match to TRBD1. V gave up 1 base and J gave up 5 bases; unmatched junction bases: 4. The CDR3 has 14 amino acids. Germline V gene lookup returns CDR1 SGHTA and CDR2 FQGNSA. The CDR3 DNA sequence: TGTGCCAGCAGCTTAGAAGCAGGGGGCAACGAGCAGTACTTC. This encodes CASSLEAGGNEQYF.

The V call is TRBV7-9, the J call TRBJ1-1; D is unclear. Trimming removed 2 bases from V and 3 bases from J, with 10 bases in between. The CDR3 has 14 residues. The germline V gene has CDR1 SEHNR and CDR2 FQNEAQ (reference sequence). The CDR3 region is CASSLKGVDTEAFF. CDR3 DNA sequence: TGTGCCAGCAGCTTAAAGGGCGTCGACACTGAAGCTTTCTTT.

The rearrangement joins TRBV28 to TRBJ2-5, with D perhaps TRBD1 (5 bases). V lost 5 bases and J 2 bases, leaving 12 bases between the germline ends. The CDR3 loop spans 14 amino acids. Per germline, CDR1 MDHEN and CDR2 SYDVKM. CDR3 DNA: TGTGCCAGCAGTCATGGGGCGCGGCAAGAGACCCAGTACTTC. Amino acids: CASSHGARQETQYF.

This sequence joins TRBV5-6 and TRBJ2-5, with a possible D match to TRBD1 (6 bases). The CDR3 consists of 14 residues. Germline assignment: CDR1 SGHDT and CDR2 YYEEEE. Trimming cost V 0 bases and J 5 bases, with 11 bases left between them. CDR3 DNA: TGTGCCAGCAGCTTGGTGCCGCAGGGGGAGACCCAGTACTTC. Translation: CASSLVPQGETQYF.

The chain is built from TRBV6-5 and TRBJ1-1, with D unresolved. V gave up 8 bases and J gave up 3 bases, with 16 bases separating them. Germline lookup yields CDR1 MNHEY and CDR2 SVGAGI. The CDR3 runs 14 residues. The CDR3 reads CASSGGQRDTEAFF. The CDR3 bases are TGTGCCAGCTCGGGCGGGCAAAGGGACACTGAAGCTTTCTTT.

The V call is TRBV6-6, the J call TRBJ1-2; 8 positions agree with TRBD1. CDR3 size: 13 residues. Germline values: CDR1 MNHNY, CDR2 SVGAGI (reference sequence). V was pared by 5 bases and J by 3 bases, with 2 bases of the junction left unmatched. CDR3 protein: CASSLTGDYGYTF. Here the CDR3 DNA reads TGTGCCAGCAGTCTGACAGGGGACTATGGCTACACCTTC.

The chain couples TRBV7-3 to TRBJ2-1, with D possibly TRBD2 on 5 matching bases. This CDR3 comprises 14 residues. CDR1 is SGHTA and CDR2 is FQGTGA in the germline V gene. The V and J ends lost 7 bases and 5 bases respectively, with 15 bases between them. CDR3 DNA: TGTGCCAGCACCCTGCGAGGGCGGGACAATGAGCAGTTCTTC. Translating it yields CASTLRGRDNEQFF. Using reference TRBV7-3 and TRBJ2-1 for the parts outside the CDR3, the full variable domain is GAGVSQTPSNKVTEKGKYVELRCDPISGHTALYWYRQSLGQGPEFLIYFQGTGAADDSGLPNDRFFAVRPEGSVSTLKIQRTERGDSAVYLCASTLRGRDNEQFFGPGTRLTVL.

As concerns this clone: The identical CDR3 is also encoded by other nucleotide sequences in the sample. The chain combines TRBV5-1 with TRBJ2-1; unclear D gene. The CDR3 runs 13 residues. Germline V gives CDR1 SGHRS, CDR2 YFSETQ. V was pared by 0 bases and J by 5 bases, with 6 bases between. CDR3 protein: CASSLEPNNEQFF. DNA of the CDR3: TGCGCCAGCAGCTTGGAGCCAAACAATGAGCAGTTCTTC.

CDR3: CASRPTGGKPNTEAFF. The CDR3 nucleotides are TGTGCCAGCAGACCTACAGGGGGTAAACCGAACACTGAAGCTTTCTTT. This chain uses TRBV28 with TRBJ1-1; TRBD1 agrees at 8 bases. Trimming at V came to 6 bases and at J to 1 base, leaving 10 bases not matched to a gene. This CDR3 is built from 16 residues. Per germline, CDR1 MDHEN and CDR2 SYDVKM.